This T cell receptor beta chain was recorded in a study of beta chain features in type 1 diabetes. Note on this clone: Its antigen remains unidentified.

Sampling consisted of one heparinised blood draw per donor, averaging about 116 mL. In all sorted populations, purity surpassed 95%. The isolated RNA, all of it, was reverse transcribed, so expressed TCRB transcripts were what got sequenced. Repertoires were generated with immunoSEQ multiplex PCR, while TCRdb's copy carries only in-frame clones and drops some. The sample holds about 240,000 clones, 11% to 15% seen once. Overall study findings and caveats: Shorter TCRB CDR3s, moderately but significantly so, marked every one of the four CD4+ subsets in Type 1 diabetes patients. A closer apparent resemblance between naive, central memory and Treg TCRB repertoires was seen in patients than in healthy donors. Cells with high TCR expression could be over-represented when cDNA is sequenced.

Germline V gene lookup returns CDR1 LNHDA and CDR2 SQIVND (reference sequence). Trimming cost V 5 bases and J 2 bases; bases outside gene matches: 8. This CDR3 has 15 residues. Source material: naive CD4+ T cells from blood. The chain joins TRBV19 to TRBJ2-7; the match to TRBD1 covers 8 bases. This sequence originates from a man younger than 40 with type 1 diabetes. CDR3 loop: CASSPWGTGPYEQYF. CDR3 in DNA: TGTGCCAGTAGTCCCTGGGGGACAGGCCCCTACGAGCAGTACTTC.